The present TCR beta chain was sequenced within a study of shared clonotypes between healthy human individuals. Germline CDR1 WSHSY, CDR2 SAAADI. CDR3 length: 13 amino acids. After removal of 5 bases from V and 6 bases from J, the junction contained 6 bases not matched to a gene. Using immunoSEQ multiplex PCR, the repertoire was profiled, and TCRdb retains in-frame clones only, with some absent. This sample has about 500,000 clones; around 77% occur once, and the top ten carry about 12%. This receptor was taken from a woman aged 40-49 years in good health. Some clones in this sample may be carry-over from other donors' samples. The chain employs TRBV10-2 and TRBJ2-7; 8 nucleotides match TRBD1. The sample taken for sequencing was PBMCs. The CDR3 sequence is CASSRTGMSEQYF. CDR3 in DNA: TGCGCCAGCAGTCGGACAGGGATGAGCGAGCAGTACTTC.